These T cell receptor beta chains were read from a single sample in a study of shared clonotypes between healthy human individuals. This table comes from immunoSEQ multiplex PCR, and its TCRdb copy is limited to in-frame clones, with some not included. The sample yields about 980,000 clones, over 75% seen once. Sequencing input: memory CD4+ T cells sorted from blood. These receptors all come from a man aged 18 to 29 in good health. Each CDR3 is given with its conserved first and last residue. The D gene is left open where the match is weak. Expanded clones get a size class; other rows say once, few or many, or leave the size out.

clone_size d_call j_call v_call cdr3_length cdr3_nt cdr3_aa
- TRBD1 TRBJ1-4 TRBV28 15 TGTGCCAGCAGTCCAACCGGGACAGCAAATGAAAAACTGTTTTTT CASSPTGTANEKLFF
- TRBD2 TRBJ2-5 TRBV11-2 17 TGTGCCAGCAGCTCCGGGGCTAGCGGGGGGGCAAAGGAGACCCAGTACTTC CASSSGASGGAKETQYF
- - TRBJ1-6 TRBV5-4 14 TGTGCCAGCAGCTTGGGCGGAACAAATTCACCCCTCCACTTT CASSLGGTNSPLHF
- TRBD1 TRBJ2-2 TRBV10-2 15 TGCGCCAGCAGTAGACAGGGAGTGAGCACCGGGGAGCTGTTTTTT CASSRQGVSTGELFF
- TRBD2 TRBJ2-2 TRBV2 15 TGTGCCAGCAGTGGAGGACTAGGTAACACCGGGGAGCTGTTTTTT CASSGGLGNTGELFF
- - TRBJ1-1 TRBV9 14 TGTGCCAGCAGCGCGACAGTTATGAACACTGAAGCTTTCTTT CASSATVMNTEAFF
- - TRBJ2-5 TRBV10-3 15 TGTGCCATCAGTCCCAACGTAGCGGCATGGGAGACCCAGTACTTC CAISPNVAAWETQYF
- TRBD1 TRBJ2-7 TRBV7-7 15 TGTGCTAGCAGCTTAGGACAGGGAAGTCAGGCCGAGCAGTACTTC CASSLGQGSQAEQYF
- - TRBJ2-7 TRBV16 14 TGTGCCAGCAGACCCGACAGGTTCTCCTACGAGCAGTACTTC CASRPDRFSYEQYF
- - TRBJ2-1 TRBV15 16 TGTGCCACCAGCAGACCCTCGACCTCCAAATTACAAGAGCAGTTCTTC CATSRPSTSKLQEQFF
once TRBD1 TRBJ1-2 TRBV6-6 12 TGTGCCAGCAGCTCCGACAGGGTCGGCTACACCTTC CASSSDRVGYTF
- - TRBJ1-1 TRBV6-6 12 TGTGCCAGCAAACTACAGGAGACTGAAGCTTTCTTT CASKLQETEAFF
- - TRBJ1-1 TRBV5-6 15 TGTGCCAGCAGTTCCCGACAGGCGGTGAACACTGAAGCTTTCTTT CASSSRQAVNTEAFF
- - TRBJ1-2 TRBV29-1 12 TGCAGCGTTAGCCGGGATAGATATGGCTACACCTTC CSVSRDRYGYTF
- TRBD2 TRBJ2-5 TRBV30 15 TGTGCCCTGATGAAAACGGGACTAGCGGGAGAGACCCAGTACTTC CALMKTGLAGETQYF
- - TRBJ1-1 TRBV4-3 15 TGCGCCAGCAGCCAAGATGGCGGTTCGAACACTGAAGCTTTCTTT CASSQDGGSNTEAFF
few - TRBJ2-3 TRBV14 14 TGTGCCAGCAGCCAAGTCCGTCAGGCAGATACGCAGTATTTT CASSQVRQADTQYF
- - TRBJ2-5 TRBV5-1 15 TGCGCCAGCAGTTCCGGGAACCCCGGGAAGAGAACCCAGTACTTC CASSSGNPGKRTQYF
- - TRBJ1-4 TRBV30 14 TGTGCCTGGAGTAGTGGACATTTGGGTGAAAAACTGTTTTTT CAWSSGHLGEKLFF
- - TRBJ1-1 TRBV6-6 13 TGTGCCAGCAGTCTCGCGGGGGGGACTGAAGCTTTCTTT CASSLAGGTEAFF
- - TRBJ2-7 TRBV6-5 12 TGTGCCAGCAGCACAAGGAGGGACGAGCAGTACTTC CASSTRRDEQYF
- - TRBJ2-6 TRBV6-5 16 TGTGCCAGCAGTTACCTTTCCCAAACCGGGGCCAACGTCCTGACTTTC CASSYLSQTGANVLTF
once - TRBJ2-1 TRBV4-3 13 TGCGCCAGCAGCCGAAACGAGAACAATGAGCAGTTCTTC CASSRNENNEQFF
- TRBD1 TRBJ1-3 TRBV9 15 TGTGCCAGCAGCCCAGGGGGGGTCCATGGAAACACCATATATTTT CASSPGGVHGNTIYF
- - TRBJ1-1 TRBV5-1 14 TGCGCCAGCACCCTCAAGGGATGGGACACTGAAGCTTTCTTT CASTLKGWDTEAFF
- TRBD1 TRBJ1-5 TRBV28 13 TGTGCCACCGACAGGGGTGTTGGCCAGCCCCAGCATTTT CATDRGVGQPQHF
- TRBD1 TRBJ2-3 TRBV9 15 TGTGCCAGCAGCGCGTCGGGACAGGGCACAGATACGCAGTATTTT CASSASGQGTDTQYF
- TRBD1 TRBJ1-6 TRBV4-1 16 TGCGCCAGCAGCCAACCCCCGGGACAGGGTGAATCACCCCTCCACTTT CASSQPPGQGESPLHF
- - TRBJ1-3 TRBV25-1 13 TGTGCCAGCAGTCTTTTCTCTGGAAACACCATATATTTT CASSLFSGNTIYF
- - TRBJ2-4 TRBV19 14 TGTGCCAGTAGTACGTCGGCCTATAAAAACATTCAGTACTTC CASSTSAYKNIQYF
once - TRBJ2-6 TRBV11-2 13 TGTGCCAGCAGCTTACCTGGGGCCAACGTCCTGACTTTC CASSLPGANVLTF
once - TRBJ2-7 TRBV27 15 TGTGCCAGCAGTCGCCTCCATCAGAACCACTACGAGCAGTACTTC CASSRLHQNHYEQYF
- - TRBJ2-3 TRBV4-2 16 TGTGCCAGCAGCCAAGGTACAGGGAAACCGAAAGATACGCAGTATTTT CASSQGTGKPKDTQYF
- - TRBJ1-6 TRBV19 16 TGTGCCAGTAGCACTACCCTCGGGGGTACGGATTCACCCCTCCACTTT CASSTTLGGTDSPLHF
- - TRBJ1-6 TRBV7-8 14 TGTGCCAGCAGCTTAGGGTCAATCAATTCACCCCTCCACTTT CASSLGSINSPLHF
- TRBD1 TRBJ1-2 TRBV27 15 TGTGCCAGCAGTTCCCCGGGACAGGGCAACTATGGCTACACCTTC CASSSPGQGNYGYTF
- - TRBJ2-3 TRBV6-5 14 TGTGCCAGCAGTTATCTAGCGAGCACAGATACGCAGTATTTT CASSYLASTDTQYF
- TRBD2 TRBJ2-7 TRBV10-3 15 TGTGCCATCAAAGTCACTAGCGGGAACTCCTACGAGCAGTACTTC CAIKVTSGNSYEQYF
- - TRBJ1-1 TRBV9 15 TGTGCCAGCAGCGCGGACACGACCTTGAACACTGAAGCTTTCTTT CASSADTTLNTEAFF
- - TRBJ1-5 TRBV19 15 TGTGCCAGTACCGCACAGGGCAATAGCAATCAGCCCCAGCATTTT CASTAQGNSNQPQHF
- - TRBJ2-3 TRBV23-1 15 TGCGCCAGCAGTCAACTTCGGTGGCTGCGGGATACGCAGTATTTT CASSQLRWLRDTQYF
- TRBD1 TRBJ1-6 TRBV28 14 TGTGCCAGCAGTTTGAATGCAGGGGGATCACCCCTCCACTTT CASSLNAGGSPLHF
- TRBD2 TRBJ2-7 TRBV9 15 TGTGCCAGCAGCGTTTCTAGCGGGGGTCCCTACGAGCAGTACTTC CASSVSSGGPYEQYF